Listed below are T cell receptor beta chains from one sample, sequenced in a study of blood T cell repertoires in COVID-19. This table comes from immunoSEQ multiplex PCR, and its TCRdb copy is limited to in-frame clones, with some not included. Of roughly 180,000 clones in the sample, 86% were seen once. Sequencing was done on a sample of peripheral blood. The source of these receptors is a man between 65 and 85 years old with active or convalescent COVID-19. Each CDR3 is given with its conserved first and last residue. The D gene is left open where the match is weak. Some rows mark clone size as missing; the rest say once, few, many or name a class of expanded clone.

clone_size j_call d_call v_call cdr3_aa cdr3_nt
. TRBJ1-5 . TRBV7-2 CASSPRGNQPQHF TGTGCCAGCAGCCCGAGGGGCAATCAGCCCCAGCATTTT
. TRBJ1-2 . TRBV5-1 CASSLVAPNYGYTF TGCGCCAGCAGCTTGGTAGCACCTAACTATGGCTACACCTTC
. TRBJ1-1 . TRBV4-1 CASSQDAKGAFF TGCGCCAGCAGCCAAGACGCTAAGGGGGCTTTCTTT
. TRBJ2-2 . TRBV5-6 CASSPDYTGELFF TGTGCCAGCAGCCCCGACTACACCGGGGAGCTGTTTTTT
. TRBJ2-2 TRBD1 TRBV5-1 CASSLAEGTGAGELFF TGCGCCAGCAGCTTGGCCGAGGGGACAGGGGCCGGGGAGCTGTTTTTT
. TRBJ2-2 TRBD2 TRBV10-3 CAISPREREGQLTGELFF TGTGCCATCAGTCCGAGGGAGCGGGAGGGCCAATTGACCGGGGAGCTGTTTTTT
. TRBJ1-5 . TRBV12-3/TRBV12-4 CASSLGDYQPQHF TGTGCCAGCAGTTTGGGAGATTATCAGCCCCAGCATTTT
. TRBJ1-1 TRBD1 TRBV6-2/TRBV6-3 CASSLSGTGNTEAFF TGTGCCAGCAGTCTCTCCGGGACAGGGAACACTGAAGCTTTCTTT
. TRBJ1-1 . TRBV7-2 CASSLAYQEAFF TGTGCCAGCAGCTTAGCTTACCAGGAAGCTTTCTTT
. TRBJ1-5 . TRBV6-6 CASKIFGRNQPQHF TGTGCCAGCAAGATCTTTGGGCGCAATCAGCCCCAGCATTTT
. TRBJ1-1 . TRBV5-1 CASSYTSGGTEAFF TGCGCCAGCAGCTATACATCCGGGGGCACTGAAGCTTTCTTT
. TRBJ2-1 TRBD1 TRBV6-5 CASRVGQSWFEQFF TGTGCCAGCAGGGTGGGACAGAGCTGGTTTGAGCAGTTCTTC
. TRBJ1-3 . TRBV18 CASSTDSGNTIYF TGTGCCAGCTCCACAGACTCTGGAAACACCATATATTTT
. TRBJ2-7 TRBD2 TRBV9 CASSVGNGGAYEQYF TGTGCCAGCAGCGTAGGCAACGGGGGGGCCTACGAGCAGTACTTC
. TRBJ2-1 TRBD2 TRBV5-4 CASSFLGLAGYNEQFF TGTGCCAGCAGCTTCCTGGGACTAGCGGGCTACAATGAGCAGTTCTTC
. TRBJ2-5 TRBD2 TRBV7-9 CASSLGTSGRETQYF TGTGCCAGCAGCCTAGGGACTAGCGGGAGAGAGACCCAGTACTTC
. TRBJ2-1 TRBD2 TRBV9 CASSVVASGRGNNEQFF TGTGCCAGCAGCGTAGTGGCCAGCGGGAGAGGGAACAATGAGCAGTTCTTC
. TRBJ1-5 . TRBV6-5 CASSTRQDQPQHF TGTGCCAGCAGTACAAGGCAGGATCAGCCCCAGCATTTT
. TRBJ1-1 . TRBV16 CASSQAGGPRNTEAFF TGTGCCAGCAGCCAGGCGGGGGGCCCCAGGAACACTGAAGCTTTCTTT
. TRBJ1-4 . TRBV6-5 CASSYSPGANEKLFF TGTGCCAGCAGTTACTCGCCAGGGGCTAATGAAAAACTGTTTTTT
. TRBJ2-1 TRBD2 TRBV7-8 CASSSTSGMISYNEQFF TGTGCCAGCAGCTCCACTAGCGGGATGATCTCCTACAATGAGCAGTTCTTC
. TRBJ2-5 TRBD2 TRBV28 CAGRRSGRAQETQYF TGTGCCGGCCGCCGGAGCGGGAGGGCTCAAGAGACCCAGTACTTC
. TRBJ2-7 TRBD1 TRBV9 CASSPGTATYEQYF TGTGCCAGCAGCCCTGGGACAGCGACTTACGAGCAGTACTTC
few TRBJ1-1 . TRBV5-1 CASSLEGGEAFF TGCGCCAGCAGCTTGGAAGGGGGTGAGGCTTTCTTT
. TRBJ2-7 TRBD1 TRBV28 CASRTTGVTYEQYF TGTGCCAGCAGAACTACAGGGGTTACCTACGAGCAGTACTTC
. TRBJ2-5 TRBD2 TRBV7-8 CASSPPVAGGGETQYF TGTGCCAGCAGCCCCCCGGTGGCGGGAGGAGGCGAGACCCAGTACTTC
. TRBJ1-5 TRBD1 TRBV27 CASSSGGFGPQHF TGTGCCAGCAGCTCAGGGGGCTTCGGGCCCCAGCATTTT
once TRBJ2-7 . TRBV6-5 CAGSGQISYEQYF TGTGCCGGATCTGGACAGATCTCCTACGAGCAGTACTTC
. TRBJ1-2 . TRBV7-3 CASSPPLSYGYTF TGTGCCAGCAGCCCGCCCTTGAGCTATGGCTACACCTTC
. TRBJ1-1 TRBD1 TRBV9 CASSPQTGSTEAFF TGTGCCAGCAGCCCCCAGACAGGGTCCACTGAAGCTTTCTTT
. TRBJ2-3 TRBD2 TRBV5-4 CASSSGTTRPTDTQYF TGTGCCAGCAGCTCCGGGACTACACGACCCACAGATACGCAGTATTTT
. TRBJ2-7 . TRBV18 CASSPPTVYEQYF TGTGCCAGCTCACCACCGACAGTATACGAGCAGTACTTC
. TRBJ2-1 . TRBV7-9 CASSFLSGYNEQFF TGTGCCAGCAGCTTCCTTAGCGGCTACAATGAGCAGTTCTTC
. TRBJ2-1 TRBD1 TRBV24-1 CATSERTGGKTGNEQFF TGTGCCACCAGTGAAAGGACAGGGGGCAAAACGGGGAATGAGCAGTTCTTC
. TRBJ2-2 . TRBV18 CASSPGLTNTGELFF TGTGCCAGCTCACCGGGACTGACGAACACCGGGGAGCTGTTTTTT
. TRBJ1-4 . TRBV2 CASSEGGLRGTNEKLFF TGTGCCAGCAGCGAGGGCGGACTCAGGGGCACTAATGAAAAACTGTTTTTT
. TRBJ1-4 TRBD1 TRBV29-1 CSVGATGVNEKLFF TGCAGCGTGGGGGCAACAGGGGTTAATGAAAAACTGTTTTTT
. TRBJ2-5 . TRBV12-3/TRBV12-4 CASSDRFQETQYF TGTGCCAGCAGTGACAGGTTTCAAGAGACCCAGTACTTC
. TRBJ1-3 TRBD1 TRBV28 CASSQGDVSGNTIYF TGTGCCAGCAGTCAGGGGGACGTCTCTGGAAACACCATATATTTT
. TRBJ1-5 . TRBV28 CASSLGRNQPQHF TGTGCCAGCAGTTTAGGCCGTAATCAGCCCCAGCATTTT
. TRBJ1-2 TRBD1 TRBV27 CASSLWGTGMSGYTF TGTGCCAGCAGTTTATGGGGGACAGGGATGTCTGGCTACACCTTC
. TRBJ1-1 . TRBV9 CASSVVPGNTEAFF TGTGCCAGCAGCGTAGTACCGGGGAACACTGAAGCTTTCTTT